This TCR beta chain was documented in a study of technical replicates of blood from several donors. Only in-frame clones appear in the TCRdb table, and some are missing; sequencing was by immunoSEQ multiplex PCR. The sample consists of some 71,000 clones, around 97% of them appearing once. The CDR3 length is 16 residues. V lost 5 bases and J lost 3, with 19 bases in between. Germline CDR1 reads ENHRY; CDR2 reads SYGVKD. Sequenced input: T cells isolated from PBMCs. The chain joins TRBV10-3 to TRBJ1-1; D not certain. The clonotype originates from a human donor in good health. DNA for the CDR3: TGTGCCATCAGTTCTCTTAATAGATTGAACTACACTGAAGCTTTCTTT. This gives the protein CAISSLNRLNYTEAFF.